This TCR beta chain was obtained from a study of cytomegalovirus exposure and HLA in healthy donors. Study-level findings and limits: Most sequenced TCRs were rare (though some public TCRs occurred in many donors). Earlier results showed most TCR beta V segments being productive about 87% or about 30% of the time.

This clone was seen a handful of times. Its antigen is not identified. Researchers ran the PCR with 60 Vbeta and 13 Jbeta primers. Assay used: immunoSEQ multiplex PCR; TCRdb lists only in-frame clones, some missing. The profile shows approximately 120,000 clones, roughly 15% of them singletons. This CDR3 is 14 amino acids long. The germline gives CDR1 SGHRS, CDR2 YFSETQ. The ends lost 3 bases at V and 7 bases at J; junction bases unmatched: 3. The specimen sequenced was PBMCs. V and J are TRBV5-1 and TRBJ1-6, with 8 positions matching TRBD1. This receptor was identified in a female donor in good health and CMV-seropositive. CDR3 loop: CASSSRQGNSPLHF. The CDR3 DNA reads as TGCGCCAGCAGCTCCCGACAGGGGAATTCACCCCTCCACTTT.